This T cell receptor (beta chain) was documented in a study of beta chain features in type 1 diabetes (dated by TCRdb to the late 2010s). Background for the entire study: Mean age, gender distribution, total cell number and subset yield did not differ between patients and healthy donors. A total of roughly 110 million sorted cells were examined across all samples, and the number of cells per subset was strongly correlated with RNA yield. The study compared the TCRB repertoires of sorted circulating CD4+ T cell subsets in recently diagnosed type 1 diabetes patients with those in matched healthy donors. Naive and central memory subsets were obtained from all 30 or so donors, but regulatory and stem cell-like memory subsets were isolated from only 8 patients and 8 healthy donors. On the study overall, not on this receptor specifically: Because cDNA was sequenced instead of genomic DNA, highly expressing activated cells could be over-represented, though the groups showed no difference in activation or CD3 levels. At VDJ recombination sites, type 1 diabetes patients had fewer insertions and more deleted nucleotides, which implies abnormalities in thymic rearrangement. Shorter templates might be favored by PCR, yet because patient and control samples were amplified and corrected together, any such skew would affect both groups equally. Because small numbers of individuals were included in the HLA sub-analyses, any influence of HLA type on TCRB rearrangement was left unresolved. Naive, central memory and regulatory TCRB repertoires appeared to be more similar among patients than among healthy donors. In all four CD4+ subsets, TCRB CDR3 length was moderately but significantly shorter in type 1 diabetes patients.

On this clone: There is no known antigen for this receptor. The sample holds no much larger clone one base away, and base qualities are not on file.

The entire isolated RNA was reverse transcribed using the High Capacity cDNA Reverse Transcription Kit, and thus expressed TCRB transcripts were sequenced. Naive, central memory and regulatory T cell samples underwent deep immunoSEQ sequencing, averaging around 4 million total reads per sample. Sorted cells were lysed in RLT buffer and RNA was extracted with DNase-treated RNeasy Micro or Mini kits, depending on cell number. To prevent cross-contamination, every cell subset was processed on its own, while patient and healthy donor samples were processed together. TCRB sequences were amplified from cDNA with the immunoSEQ multiplex PCR, producing 87-bp fragments spanning the CDR3 region. Amplicons were sequenced on the Illumina HiSeq platform. The study's processing was this. PCR bias was corrected computationally using synthetic template baselines, and reads within Hamming distance 2 were collapsed, with unmergeable singletons discarded. Reads were aligned against IMGT so that V, D and J genes, CDR3 length and insertions or deletions at six rearrangement sites could be assigned. Within each subset, clonotype counts were normalized to sorted cell number, and only after that were true diversity and Gini coefficients computed with the tcR R package. The overlap coefficient, calculated on TCRB nucleotide sequences, was used to measure repertoire sharing. TCRdb holds this immuneACCESS table with in-frame rearrangements only. Some clones are missing; in checked studies, unresolved V genes explain under half, and the rest has no known cause. V and J calls and clone size are given by that table; D and trimming were obtained from the DNA. Recorded for this sample are thousands of clones; around 70% of them occurred a single time. 2% to 2.5% of the sample rests with the top ten.

The CDR3 runs 16 amino acids, cysteine and phenylalanine included. The CDR3 DNA has 48 bases and is translated from base 1. CDR1 SGHDN and CDR2 FVKESK were looked up in the germline V gene. V trim: 2 bases; J trim: 3 bases; unmatched bases: 7. Each donor gave one peripheral blood draw, approximately 120 mL on average, collected into heparinised tubes. Using a panel that included CD45RO, CCR7, CD25, CD127, CD95 and CD27, naive, central memory, regulatory and stem cell-like memory CD4+ T cells were sorted on a BD FACSAria II. Purity was above 95% for every sorted population. PBMCs were separated immediately by Lymphoprep density gradient centrifugation and were stained directly, without being cultured. So that batch effects would be minimized, each experiment stained and sorted samples in pairs, pairing one healthy donor with one patient.

Sample: Tregs from blood. The cell subset or site label here, explained by the study, means: regulatory CD4+ T cells. This clonotype was obtained from a man between 18 and 35 years old in good health. Recombination joined TRBV14 with TRBJ2-7; 10 central bases correspond to TRBD1. The base sequence is TGTGCCAGCAGCCAAACTATTTGGGACAGGGGCTACGAGCAGTACTTC. This codes for CASSQTIWDRGYEQYF. Reference TRBV14 and TRBJ2-7 proteins supply the regions before and after the CDR3; the full variable domain is: EAGVTQFPSHSVIEKGQTVTLRCDPISGHDNLYWYRRVMGKEIKFLLHFVKESKQDESGMPNNRFLAERTGGTYSTLKVQPAELEDSGVYFCASSQTIWDRGYEQYFGPGTRLTVT.